The 30 T cell receptor beta chains given below trace back to one sample, sequenced in a study of post-analysis software for immune sequencing data. For these TCRs, the target antigens are not known. The authors incorporated unique molecular identifiers into the TCR beta cDNA libraries. A single record per CDR3 protein comes from TCRdb applying MiXCR to the PCR reads. The table records 350,000 to 450,000 distinct CDR3 sequences, approximately 38% of them present only once. Study-level points and caveats: TRBV5-6, TRBV5-1 and TRBV20-1 were among roughly five TRBV segments more frequent in patients than controls.

The sequenced sample consisted of blood. Receptors originate from a girl aged 2-15 years with multiple sclerosis.

The chain uses TRBV15 and TRBJ1-6; D perhaps matches TRBD1 (5 bases). The CDR3 extends over 15 amino acids. V gave up 1 base and J gave up 7 bases, with 11 bases separating them. Germline assignment: CDR1 LNHNV and CDR2 YYDKDF (reference sequence). The CDR3 coding sequence is TGTGCCACCAGCAGAGCGACCGGGGGAAATTCACCCCTCCACTTT. Protein product: CATSRATGGNSPLHF.

This clonotype has more than one count but fewer than ten. This sequence joins TRBV14 and TRBJ2-7, with 11 bases lining up with TRBD2. The length of the CDR3 is 14 residues. The germline V gene has CDR1 SGHDN and CDR2 FVKESK. V gave up 6 bases and J gave up 2 bases; unmatched junction bases: 3. Here the CDR3 DNA reads TGTGCCAGCAGGTATAGCGGGAGGGCCTACGAGCAGTACTTC. This translates into CASRYSGRAYEQYF.

V gene TRBV5-1 combines with J gene TRBJ2-7, with TRBD2 identical over 10 bases. Germline V lookup: CDR1 SGHRS, CDR2 YFSETQ. This CDR3 is 18 amino acids long. The J segment lost 3 bases and the V segment lost 7 bases, leaving 19 bases of the junction unmatched. CDR3 region: CASRKSGGASDILYEQYF. The CDR3 nucleotides read TGCGCCAGCCGGAAAAGCGGGGGGGCTTCAGACATACTCTACGAGCAGTACTTC.

This clonotype was recorded many times. The chain is built from TRBV7-2 and TRBJ2-1, with D possibly being TRBD1 (5 bases). Germline V lookup: CDR1 SGHTA, CDR2 FQGNSA. V was cut by 5 bases and J by 4 bases, with 18 bases left in between. The CDR3 runs to 16 residues. CDR3 in DNA: TGTGCCAGCAGCCTAGAGTACGCCAGGGTTTACAATGAGCAGTTCTTC. This gives the protein CASSLEYARVYNEQFF.

J is TRBJ1-2 and V is TRBV29-1; D remains ambiguous. The CDR3 has 9 residues. Germline assignment: CDR1 SQVTM and CDR2 ANQGSEA. V was clipped by 4 bases and J by 8 bases, with 5 bases between them. In nucleotides, the CDR3 is TGCAGCGTTGTTGACGGCTACACCTTC. It is translated as CSVVDGYTF.

The V call is TRBV12-3 or TRBV12-4, the J call TRBJ2-5; D may be TRBD2 (6 bases). The CDR3 loop spans 15 amino acids. V was pared by 5 bases and J by 4 bases, with 17 bases between. This CDR3 reads CASSGGTAGIETQYF. The CDR3, as DNA: TGTGCCAGCAGTGGGGGAACAGCGGGTATAGAGACCCAGTACTTC.

Concerning this clonotype: A much larger clone differs from this one at a single base, so this may be a read error. The V gene is TRBV4-1, the J gene TRBJ1-2, with D maybe TRBD1 (6 bases). The CDR3 runs 16 residues. V lost 0 bases and J lost 2, with 13 bases in between. CDR1 is MGHRA and CDR2 is YSYEKL in the germline V gene. In DNA, the CDR3 is TGCGCCAGCAGCCAAGATCAACAGGGACCAAACTATGGCTACACCTTC. Translation gives CASSQDQQGPNYGYTF.

In this sample, this clonotype turned up a few times. This chain uses TRBV2 with TRBJ2-7, with D maybe TRBD2 (6 bases). The CDR3 consists of 12 residues. Between the trimmed V and J ends, which lost 7 bases and 5 bases, there was a span of 12 bases. Per the germline V gene, CDR1 is SNHLY and CDR2 is FYNNEI. The CDR3 loop reads CASMTRIHEQYF. CDR3 in DNA: TGTGCCAGCATGACTAGAATCCACGAGCAGTACTTC.

This clonotype was counted a few times. The chain uses TRBV28 and TRBJ1-2; no firm D call. V was trimmed by 11 bases and J by 6 bases, leaving 22 bases between them. The CDR3 is made up of 14 amino acids. Germline CDR1 reads MDHEN; CDR2 reads SYDVKM. The DNA of the CDR3 is TGTGCCGTCAGCGGTGGAGTGGGCCCGAATGGCTACACCTTC. Encoded protein: CAVSGGVGPNGYTF.

The chain recombines TRBV7-3 with TRBJ1-2; D is perhaps TRBD1 (5 bases). V dropped 3 bases and J dropped 3 bases, with 14 bases sitting between them. The CDR3 contains 15 residues. CDR1 and CDR2 from the germline V gene are SGHTA and FQGTGA. CDR3 protein: CASSLRGGLDYGYTF. DNA of the CDR3: TGTGCCAGCAGCTTGCGGGGGGGACTGGACTATGGCTACACCTTC.

The chain's CDR3 is CASSFKGETQYF. The CDR3 DNA reads TGTGCCAGCAGTTTTAAAGGGGAGACCCAGTACTTC. The chain couples TRBV12-3 or TRBV12-4 to TRBJ2-5, with D uncertain. The CDR3 is made up of 12 amino acids. V was shortened by 3 bases and J by 5 bases, with 7 bases between the two germline ends.

This clonotype was recorded a few times. The chain couples TRBV25-1 to TRBJ2-1; D remains ambiguous. V was pared by 0 bases and J by 2 bases, with 14 bases between. CDR1 is MGHDK and CDR2 is SYGVNS in the germline V gene. This CDR3 contains 17 residues. This chain's CDR3 is CASSEYGRTDAYNEQFF. For the CDR3, the DNA is TGTGCCAGCAGTGAATACGGCAGGACCGACGCCTACAATGAGCAGTTCTTC. The entire variable domain, with the rest obtained from reference TRBV25-1 and TRBJ2-1, is as follows: EADIYQTPRYLVIGTGKKITLECSQTMGHDKMYWYQQDPGMELHLIHYSYGVNSTEKGDLSSESTVSRIRTEHFPLTLESARPSHTSQYLCASSEYGRTDAYNEQFFGPGTRLTVL.

This chain uses TRBV12-5 with TRBJ2-1, with D perhaps TRBD2 (5 bases). The CDR3 spans 14 residues. Germline V gene lookup returns CDR1 LGHNT and CDR2 FRNRAP. V was pared by 6 bases and J by 2 bases, with 11 bases between. The CDR3 bases are TGTGCTAGTGGGATCTCCGGGGCCTACAATGAGCAGTTCTTC. It codes for CASGISGAYNEQFF.

This clonotype has ten or more counts. The chain joins TRBV6-4 to TRBJ2-3, with TRBD1 identical over 10 bases. Germline assignment: CDR1 MRHNA and CDR2 SNTAGT. V was pared by 5 bases and J by 3 bases, with 5 bases of the junction left unmatched. CDR3 length: 15 amino acids. In DNA form, the CDR3 reads TGTGCCAGCAGTCCCGGGACAGGGGTAACAGATACGCAGTATTTT. Its translation: CASSPGTGVTDTQYF.

Worth noting for this clonotype: The junction does not match germline at one end; this may be a read error. V and J are TRBV7-2 and TRBJ2-7; D is ambiguous. This CDR3 region has 12 residues. Germline values: CDR1 SGHTA, CDR2 FQGNSA. CDR3 sequence (DNA): TGTGTCAGCAGCTTCCCCCCCTACGAGCAGTACTTC. Translation: CVSSFPPYEQYF.

This clonotype was picked up a small number of times. The chain joins TRBV6-5 to TRBJ2-7; 7 bases match TRBD1. The J call is doubtful: the DNA matches TRBJ2-5 better. The CDR3 has 15 amino acids. Germline loops: CDR1 MNHEY, CDR2 SVGAGI. CDR3 DNA: TGTGCCAGCGGACAGCCGGGGACAGATAAAGAGACCCAGTACTTC. It specifies CASGQPGTDKETQYF.

The genes are TRBV4-1 and TRBJ2-1; maybe TRBD2 (5 bases). This CDR3 has 13 residues. V was trimmed by 0 bases and J by 9 bases, leaving 9 bases between them. CDR1 and CDR2 from the germline V gene are MGHRA and YSYEKL. The CDR3 DNA follows: TGCGCCAGCAGCCAAGATCAGGAGGTTGAGCAGTTCTTC. This gives the protein CASSQDQEVEQFF.

The chain recombines TRBV4-3 with TRBJ2-3; 7 bases map to TRBD2. Per germline, CDR1 LGHNA and CDR2 YSLEER. This CDR3 is 15 amino acids long. The V and J ends lost 6 bases and 5 bases, in that order; junction bases with no gene match: 11. In DNA, the CDR3 is TGCGCCAGCAGTTCTTCAGCGGGAAGGATAGATACGCAGTATTTT. It encodes CASSSSAGRIDTQYF.

For this clonotype: Relative to the germline gene, one junction end is altered; a read error may explain this. The rearrangement joins TRBV3-1 to TRBJ2-7; tentative D call: TRBD2 (6 bases). The V gene's germline CDR1 is LGHDT and CDR2 YNNKEL (reference sequence). The CDR3 length is 15 residues. CDR3 nucleotide sequence: TGTGCCAGCAGCCAAGATTTAAACCTGCGGGACGAGCAGTATTTC. Protein sequence: CASSQDLNLRDEQYF.

This clonotype appeared a few times. The J gene is TRBJ1-6, the V gene TRBV5-1; D perhaps matches TRBD1 (5 bases). The CDR3 length is 19 residues. Germline CDR1 reads SGHRS; CDR2 reads YFSETQ. V lost 0 bases and J 2 bases, leaving 18 bases between the germline ends. The CDR3 DNA reads as TGCGCCAGCAGCTTGGGAGTGTCAGGGAACAGCGCCTATAATTCACCCCTCCACTTT. This gives the protein CASSLGVSGNSAYNSPLHF.

This chain joins TRBV29-1 and TRBJ1-2; the D is unclear. The germline V and J ends were trimmed by 5 bases and 4 bases, with 14 bases remaining between them. The CDR3 is 13 amino acids. In germline, CDR1 is SQVTM, CDR2 ANQGSEA. CDR3 loop: CSVYIRTGYGYTF. The CDR3 coding sequence is TGCAGCGTTTATATTCGGACGGGCTATGGCTACACCTTC.

The chain combines TRBV25-1 with TRBJ1-2; D is possibly TRBD1 (6 bases). Trimming stripped 6 bases from V and 7 bases from J, with 15 bases between. Germline CDR1 and CDR2: MGHDK and SYGVNS. CDR3 length: 13 residues. CDR3 sequence reads: CASSAVDSFGYTF. The CDR3 bases are TGTGCCAGCAGCGCCGTGGACAGTTTTGGCTACACCTTC.

This clonotype turned up a few times. V is TRBV29-1 and J is TRBJ2-5; D remains ambiguous. The V end was cut by 6 bases, the J end by 3 bases, with 8 bases between. The CDR3 has 11 amino acids. CDR1 and CDR2 (germline): SQVTM, ANQGSEA. CDR3 in DNA: TGCAGCGTAGGCAGCGAAGAGACCCAGTACTTC. This sequence encodes CSVGSEETQYF.

This clonotype turned up a few times. The chain joins TRBV5-6 to TRBJ1-4, with 9 bases aligning to TRBD1. The V gene end was trimmed by 0 bases and the J gene end by 8 bases; junction bases not matched to a gene: 8. The CDR3 runs to 16 residues. Per germline, CDR1 SGHDT and CDR2 YYEEEE. The CDR3 loop reads CASSLGDRGGSEKLFF. CDR3 coding DNA: TGTGCCAGCAGCTTGGGTGACAGGGGGGGGTCCGAAAAACTGTTTTTT.

This clonotype was observed a handful of times. The rearrangement joins TRBV12-5 to TRBJ1-2; 8 bases match TRBD1. After removal of 1 base from V and 7 bases from J, the junction contained 11 bases not matched to a gene. CDR1 LGHNT and CDR2 FRNRAP come from the germline V gene. There are 16 residues in the CDR3. Here the CDR3 DNA reads TGTGCTAGTGGTTTGGGAGACGAAACAGGGGGTAGTGGCTACACCTTC. Its translation: CASGLGDETGGSGYTF.

This clonotype was seen only a few times. The gene calls are TRBV5-1 and TRBJ1-2; D gene uncertain. CDR3 size: 15 residues. Germline V CDR1 and CDR2: SGHRS, YFSETQ. V dropped 4 bases and J dropped 0 bases, with 13 bases sitting between them. For the CDR3, the DNA is TGCGCCAGCAGCACCAGGACCCAAGCTAACTATGGCTACACCTTC. It translates to CASSTRTQANYGYTF. Complete variable domain (other parts from reference TRBV5-1 and TRBJ1-2): KAGVTQTPRYLIKTRGQQVTLSCSPISGHRSVSWYQQTPGQGLQFLFEYFSETQRNKGNFPGRFSGRQFSNSRSEMNVSTLELGDSALYLCASSTRTQANYGYTFGSGTRLTVV.

This clonotype was seen a few times. The rearrangement links TRBV7-2 to TRBJ2-1; D not resolved. The CDR3 covers 11 residues. V lost 5 bases, J lost 7 bases, and 6 bases lay in between. Germline CDR1 SGHTA, CDR2 FQGNSA. The CDR3 DNA sequence: TGTGCCAGCAGCAAACGAAATGAGCAGTTCTTC. As protein: CASSKRNEQFF.

The rearrangement joins TRBV12-3 or TRBV12-4 to TRBJ2-7; no clear D. V was pared by 7 bases and J by 4 bases, with 14 bases between. The CDR3 length is 13 residues. The CDR3 DNA sequence: TGTGCCAGCACCGCTGAGGATTCGTACGAGCAGTACTTC. Translated, it gives CASTAEDSYEQYF.

The rearrangement joins TRBV10-3 to TRBJ2-5; TRBD1 agrees at 7 bases. Germline CDR1 reads ENHRY; CDR2 reads SYGVKD. The CDR3 is 14 residues long. The junction had 6 bases not matched to a gene; V was cut back by 4 bases and J by 4 bases. DNA of the CDR3: TGTGCCATCAGTGGCCGAGGGGGCGCAGAGACCCAGTACTTC. It encodes CAISGRGGAETQYF.

The V and J genes are TRBV18 and TRBJ2-7, with D possibly being TRBD2 (6 bases). The germline CDR1 and CDR2 sequences are KGHSH and LQKENI. This CDR3 spans 16 amino acids. V shed 2 bases and J shed 2 bases, with 16 bases lying between them. The CDR3 reads CASSPGGLAETYEQYF. DNA of the CDR3: TGTGCCAGCTCACCAGGAGGGTTAGCGGAAACCTACGAGCAGTACTTC.